The 28 T cell receptor beta chains below all came from one sample that was sequenced in a study of blood T cell repertoires in COVID-19 (TCRdb year 2020). Library method: the immunoSEQ multiplex PCR assay. Entries here come from immuneACCESS through TCRdb and include only in-frame sequences with V and J called. Some clones fail to appear in such tables; in the studies checked, an unresolved V gene covers under half of the shortfall, and the cause of the remainder is unknown. In all, the sample holds roughly 250,000 clones, and about 89% of those were seen once. The top ten constitute around 10% of the sample. Specimen: peripheral blood. The source is a man aged 35 to 55 who had recovered from COVID-19.

This clone occurred a few times. The chain combines TRBV2 with TRBJ2-3; 10 bases are a match to TRBD2. Germline V gives CDR1 SNHLY, CDR2 FYNNEI. The CDR3 spans 16 residues. V shed 6 bases and J 6 bases; nucleotides not matched to a gene: 12. CDR3 sequence reads: CASRRMSGGAADTQYF. In DNA, the CDR3 is TGTGCCAGCAGGAGGATGAGCGGGGGGGCCGCGGATACGCAGTATTTT.

This chain connects TRBV5-8 to TRBJ1-5; tentative D call: TRBD1 (5 bases). CDR1 SGHTS and CDR2 YDEGEE come from the germline V gene. The CDR3 has 12 residues. V was clipped by 3 bases and J by 6 bases, with 7 bases between them. CDR3 in amino acids: CASSSGVQPQHF. CDR3 nucleotide sequence: TGTGCCAGCAGCTCGGGGGTTCAGCCCCAGCATTTT.

This clone was found a few times. The V and J genes are TRBV19 and TRBJ1-2; D possibly corresponds to TRBD1 (6 bases). The germline V gene encodes CDR1 LNHDA and CDR2 SQIVND (reference sequence). Trimming stripped 10 bases from V and 4 bases from J, with 19 bases between. The CDR3 sequence is 14 residues long. The CDR3 loop reads CATIDVARGYGYTF. The DNA of the CDR3 is TGTGCCACCATTGACGTGGCCAGGGGCTATGGCTACACCTTC.

The chain uses TRBV27 and TRBJ2-2; possible D gene TRBD2, 5 bases. In germline, CDR1 is MNHEY, CDR2 SMNVEV (reference sequence). The CDR3 consists of 13 residues. V lost 3 bases, J lost 6 bases, and 8 bases lay in between. The CDR3 DNA is TGTGCCAGCAGTTTCGGGGTGGCCGGGGAGCTGTTTTTT. Translating it yields CASSFGVAGELFF.

V and J are TRBV19 and TRBJ2-2; possible D gene TRBD2, 6 bases. V was trimmed by 5 bases and J by 6 bases, leaving 19 bases between them. The CDR3 loop spans 16 amino acids. Germline V gene data show CDR1 as LNHDA and CDR2 as SQIVND (reference sequence). CDR3 loop: CASSDPGGSTAGELFF. The CDR3 DNA sequence: TGTGCCAGTAGTGACCCAGGAGGGAGTACCGCCGGGGAGCTGTTTTTT.

Concerning this clone itself: The sample holds other DNA sequences that translate to the same CDR3. V is TRBV6-5 and J is TRBJ1-2; the D is unclear. Germline V gene data show CDR1 as MNHEY and CDR2 as SVGAGI. The CDR3 sequence is 13 residues long. V lost 2 bases, J lost 3 bases, and 7 bases lay in between. The CDR3 nucleotides read TGTGCCAGCAGTTACGGGCAGTACTATGGCTACACCTTC. It codes for CASSYGQYYGYTF.

V gene TRBV5-8 combines with J gene TRBJ2-2, with D perhaps TRBD1 (5 bases). In germline, CDR1 is SGHTS, CDR2 YDEGEE. V was clipped by 0 bases and J by 6 bases, with 18 bases between them. This CDR3 is built from 17 residues. CDR3: CASSLAPGHRIAGELFF. CDR3 DNA sequence: TGTGCCAGCAGCTTGGCTCCGGGCCACAGGATCGCCGGGGAGCTGTTTTTT.

This chain joins TRBV27 and TRBJ2-7; 13 nucleotides line up with TRBD2. The germline CDR1 and CDR2 sequences are MNHEY and SMNVEV (reference sequence). Trimming took 2 bases from V and 1 from J; bases not matched to a gene: 5. This CDR3 has 17 amino acids. The CDR3 bases are TGTGCCAGCAGTTTAGGACTAGCGGGAGTATTATCCTACGAGCAGTACTTC. Translating it yields CASSLGLAGVLSYEQYF.

The CDR3 sequence: CASTGLGGNEQFF. The CDR3 region has the DNA TGTGCCAGCACCGGACTAGGCGGCAATGAGCAGTTCTTC. This rearrangement joins TRBV25-1 to TRBJ2-1, with TRBD2 identical over 7 bases. Germline V gives CDR1 MGHDK, CDR2 SYGVNS. This CDR3 has 13 residues. Trimming at V came to 7 bases and at J to 6 bases, leaving 6 bases not matched to a gene.

The chain couples TRBV4-3 to TRBJ2-3; 10 nucleotides line up with TRBD2. CDR1 is LGHNA, CDR2 YSLEER, per germline. The length of the CDR3 is 17 residues. With 2 bases clipped from V and 1 base from J, the junction kept 6 bases outside the gene matches. The CDR3 bases are TGCGCCAGCAGCCAATTTCCCGGGACTAGCGGCACAGATACGCAGTATTTT. It is translated as CASSQFPGTSGTDTQYF.

V gene TRBV7-2 combines with J gene TRBJ2-5, with a tentative D call TRBD2 (5 bases). Looked up from germline, CDR1 is SGHTA and CDR2 is FQGNSA. The CDR3 has 15 residues. Trimming removed 5 bases at V and 2 bases at J, with 15 bases between. The CDR3 reads CASSPTRTDQETQYF. For the CDR3, the DNA is TGTGCCAGCAGCCCCACTAGGACGGATCAAGAGACCCAGTACTTC.

The chain recombines TRBV6-1 with TRBJ2-1, with 8 positions matching TRBD2. This CDR3 spans 16 amino acids. Trimming removed 4 bases from V and 0 bases from J; junction bases left unmatched: 5. CDR1 is MNHNS and CDR2 is SASEGT in the germline V gene. CDR3 DNA: TGTGCCAGCAGTGTTACTAGCGGTAGCTCCTACAATGAGCAGTTCTTC. Protein: CASSVTSGSSYNEQFF.

The chain joins TRBV5-4 to TRBJ2-3, with D perhaps matching TRBD2 (5 bases). V lost 2 bases to trimming and J lost 4 bases, with 11 bases between them. The CDR3 extends over 14 amino acids. Germline V lookup: CDR1 SGHNT, CDR2 YYREEE (reference sequence). The CDR3 DNA reads as TGTGCCAGCAGCTTCGGGAAAAGGGCAGATACGCAGTATTTT. As protein: CASSFGKRADTQYF.

The chain uses TRBV6-2 or TRBV6-3 and TRBJ2-7; 8 nucleotides match TRBD2. Germline values: CDR1 MNHEY, CDR2 SVGEGT. This CDR3 contains 15 residues. V shed 5 bases, J shed 3 bases, and the junction held 9 bases outside the gene matches. CDR3 nucleotide sequence: TGTGCCAGCAGTCCAACCCGGGGGGGCATCTACGAGCAGTACTTC. It codes for CASSPTRGGIYEQYF.

The V call is TRBV6-6, the J call TRBJ2-7; 13 nucleotides line up with TRBD2. Germline V gene lookup returns CDR1 MNHNY and CDR2 SVGAGI (reference sequence). V lost 2 bases to trimming and J lost 6 bases; unmatched junction nucleotides: 7. This CDR3 comprises 16 residues. CDR3 sequence (DNA): TGTGCCAGCAGTTACACTTCTGGACTAGCGGGAGTCGAGCAGTACTTC. Protein sequence: CASSYTSGLAGVEQYF.

In this sample, this clone turned up once. The chain carries TRBV3-1 (or the pseudogene TRBV3-2) and TRBJ1-1; the D is unclear. The CDR3 is made up of 16 amino acids. V was trimmed by 5 bases and J by 0 bases, leaving 16 bases between them. Germline V gene lookup returns CDR1 LGHDT and CDR2 YNNKEL (reference sequence). This CDR3 is CASSNRPRYMNTEAFF. The CDR3 DNA follows: TGTGCCAGCAGCAACAGACCCAGGTATATGAACACTGAAGCTTTCTTT.

The chain joins TRBV13 to TRBJ1-4; D might be TRBD1 (5 bases). The germline V and J ends were trimmed by 4 bases and 4 bases, with 10 bases remaining between them. This CDR3 has 14 amino acids. Per germline, CDR1 PRHDT and CDR2 FYEKMQ (reference sequence). The CDR3 loop reads CASSSRAINEKLFF. The CDR3 coding sequence is TGTGCCAGCAGCTCCAGGGCGATTAATGAAAAACTGTTTTTT.

The chain couples TRBV7-8 to TRBJ2-3; D is possibly TRBD2 (6 bases). The CDR3 runs 18 residues. Germline CDR1 and CDR2: SGHVS and FQNEAQ. With 6 bases removed from V and 4 bases from J, the gap between germline ends came to 26 bases. The CDR3 region is CASRLLWRGRSWADTQYF. For the CDR3, the DNA is TGTGCCAGCAGACTACTATGGCGGGGAAGGAGTTGGGCAGATACGCAGTATTTT.

J is TRBJ1-2 and V is TRBV7-9; D unresolved. CDR1 is SEHNR, CDR2 FQNEAQ, per germline (reference sequence). V dropped 1 base and J dropped 1 base, with 4 bases sitting between them. This CDR3 comprises 13 residues. CDR3 coding DNA: TGTGCCAGCAGCTTAGAGAGTAACTATGGCTACACCTTC. It translates to CASSLESNYGYTF.

The rearrangement joins TRBV13 to TRBJ2-3; 11 nucleotides agree with TRBD2. The CDR3 covers 16 residues. Losses at the gene ends were 3 bases for V and 1 base for J; bases not matched to a gene: 3. Per the germline V gene, CDR1 is PRHDT and CDR2 is FYEKMQ (reference sequence). This CDR3 reads CASSFLAGGGTDTQYF. CDR3 sequence (DNA): TGTGCCAGCAGCTTCCTAGCGGGAGGCGGCACAGATACGCAGTATTTT.

The chain carries TRBV15 and TRBJ2-1; the D gene is possibly TRBD2 (5 bases). The V and J ends lost 5 bases and 5 bases respectively, with 16 bases between them. Germline CDR1 reads LNHNV; CDR2 reads YYDKDF (reference sequence). The CDR3 contains 15 residues. CDR3 nucleotides: TGTGCCACCAGCGATCTAGCTTATTCTAACAATGAGCAGTTCTTC. It encodes CATSDLAYSNNEQFF.

This clone was seen a few times. The genes are TRBV5-4 and TRBJ2-4, with 7 bases aligning to TRBD2. Trimming cost V 0 bases and J 0 bases; bases outside gene matches: 3. The CDR3 consists of 16 residues. Germline CDR1 SGHNT, CDR2 YYREEE (reference sequence). The CDR3 DNA sequence: TGTGCCAGCAGCTTGGATGCTAGCGGAGCCAAAAACATTCAGTACTTC. This encodes CASSLDASGAKNIQYF.

The chain joins TRBV9 to TRBJ2-5, with 11 positions matching TRBD2. The germline CDR1 and CDR2 sequences are SGDLS and YYNGEE. J was trimmed by 4 bases and V by 0 bases; bases with no gene match: 5. This CDR3 contains 16 residues. This CDR3 reads CASSVDVAGGIETQYF. CDR3 sequence (DNA): TGTGCCAGCAGCGTAGACGTAGCGGGGGGGATAGAGACCCAGTACTTC.

This clone was counted once. CDR3 protein: CASSQEWVQGELFF. The CDR3, as DNA: TGTGCCAGCAGCCAAGAATGGGTACAGGGGGAGCTGTTTTTT. This sequence joins TRBV14 and TRBJ2-2; D gene ambiguous. CDR1 is SGHDN, CDR2 FVKESK, per germline. The CDR3 sequence is 14 residues long. Trimming stripped 0 bases from V and 8 bases from J, with 10 bases between.

The chain uses TRBV7-8 and TRBJ2-2, with 8 bases that match TRBD1. Germline CDR1 SGHVS, CDR2 FQNEAQ. The J segment lost 6 bases and the V segment lost 4 bases, leaving 4 bases of the junction unmatched. The CDR3 runs 14 residues. The CDR3 here is CASSSNRGSGELFF. Here the CDR3 DNA reads TGTGCCAGCAGCTCTAACAGGGGGTCCGGGGAGCTGTTTTTT.

The chain is built from TRBV5-1 and TRBJ2-2; perhaps TRBD1 as D (5 bases). V was cut by 3 bases and J by 6 bases, with 15 bases left in between. Germline CDR1 SGHRS, CDR2 YFSETQ. The length of the CDR3 is 15 residues. The CDR3 DNA reads as TGCGCCAGCAGCTCCGGACATGCCCTCGCCGGGGAGCTGTTTTTT. Its translation: CASSSGHALAGELFF.

The chain links TRBV13 to TRBJ2-3; 13 nucleotides align to TRBD2. Germline CDR1 PRHDT, CDR2 FYEKMQ (reference sequence). Trimming removed 5 bases from V and 2 bases from J; junction bases left unmatched: 4. The CDR3 totals 16 residues. The CDR3 DNA reads TGTGCCAGCAGCAAACTAGCGGGGGGGCCCACAGATACGCAGTATTTT. Amino acids: CASSKLAGGPTDTQYF.

The chain recombines TRBV12-5 with TRBJ2-7, with TRBD1 identical over 10 bases. This CDR3 contains 15 residues. Germline values: CDR1 LGHNT, CDR2 FRNRAP. V shed 9 bases and J 2 bases; nucleotides not matched to a gene: 10. CDR3: CASLPRDRGPYEQYF. The CDR3 DNA reads TGTGCTAGCCTCCCTCGGGACAGGGGTCCCTACGAGCAGTACTTC.